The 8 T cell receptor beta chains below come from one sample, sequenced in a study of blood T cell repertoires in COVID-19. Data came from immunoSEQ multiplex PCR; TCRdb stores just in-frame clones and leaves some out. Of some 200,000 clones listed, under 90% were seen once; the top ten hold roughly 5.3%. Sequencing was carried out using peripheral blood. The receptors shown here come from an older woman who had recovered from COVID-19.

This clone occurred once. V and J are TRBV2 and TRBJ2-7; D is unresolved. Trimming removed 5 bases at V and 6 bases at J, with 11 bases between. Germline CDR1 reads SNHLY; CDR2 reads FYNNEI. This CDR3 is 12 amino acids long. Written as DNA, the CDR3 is TGTGCCAGCAGTTCCCCCCCCCGCGAGCAGTACTTC. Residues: CASSSPPREQYF.

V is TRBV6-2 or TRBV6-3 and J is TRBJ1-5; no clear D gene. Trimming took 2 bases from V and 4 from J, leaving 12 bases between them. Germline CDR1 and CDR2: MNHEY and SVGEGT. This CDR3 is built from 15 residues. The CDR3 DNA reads TGTGCCAGCAGTTACGGTTCCCAGGTAAATCAGCCCCAGCATTTT. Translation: CASSYGSQVNQPQHF.

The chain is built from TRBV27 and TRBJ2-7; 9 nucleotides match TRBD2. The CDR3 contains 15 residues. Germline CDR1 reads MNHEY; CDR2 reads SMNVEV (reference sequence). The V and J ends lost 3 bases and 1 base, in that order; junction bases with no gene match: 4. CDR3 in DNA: TGTGCCAGCAGTTTTAGCGGGGGCCTTTCCTACGAGCAGTACTTC. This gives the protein CASSFSGGLSYEQYF.

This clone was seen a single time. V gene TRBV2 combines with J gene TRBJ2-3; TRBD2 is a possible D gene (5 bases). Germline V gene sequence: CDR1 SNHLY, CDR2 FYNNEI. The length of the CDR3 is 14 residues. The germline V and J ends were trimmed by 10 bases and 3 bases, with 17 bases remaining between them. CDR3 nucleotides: TGTGCCACTAAACTAGAGGTCGGAACAGATACGCAGTATTTT. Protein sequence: CATKLEVGTDTQYF.

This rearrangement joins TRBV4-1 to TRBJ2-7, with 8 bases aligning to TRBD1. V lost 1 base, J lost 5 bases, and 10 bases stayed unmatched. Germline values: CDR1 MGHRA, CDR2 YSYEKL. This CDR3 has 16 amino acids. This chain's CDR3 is CASSQAPPGGRNEQYF. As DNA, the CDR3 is TGCGCCAGCAGCCAAGCTCCCCCAGGGGGCAGGAACGAGCAGTACTTC.

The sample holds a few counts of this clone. CDR3 protein: CASSQSKGAITEAFF. The CDR3 DNA sequence: TGCGCCAGCAGCCAATCGAAGGGGGCGATCACTGAAGCTTTCTTT. This chain connects TRBV4-1 to TRBJ1-1; 7 nucleotides align to TRBD1. The CDR3 is 15 residues long. The germline CDR1 and CDR2 sequences are MGHRA and YSYEKL. V lost 2 bases and J lost 4; bases outside the gene matches: 7.

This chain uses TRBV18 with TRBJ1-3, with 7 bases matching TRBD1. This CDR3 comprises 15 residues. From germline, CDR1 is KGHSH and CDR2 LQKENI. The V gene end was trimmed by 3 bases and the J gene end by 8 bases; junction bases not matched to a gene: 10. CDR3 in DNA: TGTGCCAGCTCACCCGGCGAGGGGGCCAGGGACACCATATATTTT. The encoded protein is CASSPGEGARDTIYF. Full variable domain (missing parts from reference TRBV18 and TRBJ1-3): NAGVMQNPRHLVRRRGQEARLRCSPMKGHSHVYWYRQLPEEGLKFMVYLQKENIIDESGMPKERFSAEFPKEGPSILRIQQVVRGDSAAYFCASSPGEGARDTIYFGEGSWLTVV.

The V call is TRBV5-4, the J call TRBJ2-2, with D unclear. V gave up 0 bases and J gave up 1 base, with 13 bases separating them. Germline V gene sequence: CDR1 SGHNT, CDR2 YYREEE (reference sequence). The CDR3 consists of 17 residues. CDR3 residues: CASSLARPGRNTGELFF. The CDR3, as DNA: TGTGCCAGCAGCTTGGCCAGACCGGGTAGGAACACCGGGGAGCTGTTTTTT.